Here is one TCR beta chain with its context. Its antigen specificity is not known. One base away there is no much larger clone; base qualities are not given. The data stem from a study of cytomegalovirus exposure and HLA in healthy donors (dated by TCRdb to about 2017). Regarding the study in general: An earlier analysis of some 600 of the donors reported 250 to 300 Gb of sequence data and around 100 million unique TCR beta sequences obtained from approximately 180 million T cells. The study used immunosequencing to profile the T cell repertoires of 666 subjects and linked those repertoires to cytomegalovirus serostatus. To predict cytomegalovirus infection status, the study brought together high-throughput TCR immunosequencing, statistical association of individual TCRs with disease status, and machine learning. The study aimed to test whether cataloging public T cell receptors could reveal signatures of past pathogen exposure. Besides the first cohort of roughly 640 subjects, a separate validation cohort made up of roughly 130 different subjects was used. Typing coverage differed by locus: A, B, C, DRB1 and DQB1 were typed in roughly 620-630 donors, DQA1 in 522, DPA1 in approximately 610, and DPB1 in 472. In a later genetic analysis, genome-wide SNP genotypes for 398 of the 666 donors were used, and that subset was treated as a discovery cohort. HLA typing covered class I and class II loci at four-digit resolution. Four to six DR-DQ haplotypes were handled as single units for association and clustering, since linkage in the cohort was strong. On average, around 240,000 unique TCR beta nucleotide sequences were sequenced per donor among some 430 genotyped donors of the cohort, with roughly 18% of those sequences being non-productive. Rather than drawing on any new phenotypic data, the later analysis identified candidate immune exposures from TCR beta sequences and the way those sequences occurred across donors. In a later analysis, previously published TCR beta repertoires from fewer than 750 donors were re-analyzed and high-resolution HLA genotyping was added so that TCR occurrence patterns could be studied. Of the 398 genotyped donors, 70% to 90% were placed in the genetic ancestry cluster associated with self-reported Caucasian donors. Approximately 300 gigabases of sequencing data and 78 million or so unique TCR sequences were included in an early release covering 550 to 800 HLA-typed donors. Alongside the repertoire data, information on donor age, sex, ethnicity and CMV serostatus was compiled. All discovery cohort repertoires had been generated on a single sequencing platform. An earlier analysis of about 620 of the donors applied high-throughput TCR beta sequencing to assess whether each TCR beta V gene segment acted as functional or pseudogenic. Findings and caveats that apply to the study as a whole: A later analysis found that TCR association rates varied across HLA loci, with DRB1 alleles showing the most associated TCRs and HLA-C alleles the fewest. While some public TCRs were present in many individuals, most TCR sequences turned up only very rarely across donors. The classifier was reported to diagnose cytomegalovirus status with high specificity and sensitivity in both the original and validation cohorts. Linkage disequilibrium might explain the correlated functional status among segregating V segments, but an unknown experimental factor could not be ruled out. A later genetic analysis reported fewer N-insertions in productive TCRs among donors in an Asian-associated ancestry cluster than the roughly 670-donor mean. In an earlier analysis of over 550 of the donors, most TCR beta V segments were observed in productive rearrangements about 87% or about 30% of the time, broadly matching IMGT annotations. A later analysis found that HLA-associated TCR beta chains were more clonally expanded and had lower generation probabilities than equally common non-associated chains. For the cohort, immune exposure information was limited to CMV serostatus. In vitro tests confirmed that three of the cytomegalovirus-associated TCR beta chains recognize cytomegalovirus antigens. The authors suggested that the approach could potentially be extended to other disease states and immunological phenotypes. HLA typing was unavailable for some donors at each locus, so association tests used only the typed subset. A further reported finding was that TCR beta sequences accurately predicted the HLA-A and HLA-B alleles for most subjects in the first cohort. Only TCR beta chains were sequenced in this cohort, and the absence of alpha or paired-chain data limited detectable features. According to a later analysis, parvovirus B19, influenza, CMV and Epstein-Barr virus appeared linked to several top co-occurrence clusters. A later analysis associated about 17,000 TCR beta sequences with specific HLA alleles at a false discovery rate of 0.05. In a later genetic analysis, a missense DCLRE1C variant was associated with V-gene and J-gene trimming of TCR beta chains, and the association was replicated in an independent cohort. A cluster of highly shared sequence variants was judged likely to represent a technical artifact of the sequencing pipeline. Some IMGT-functional V segments, including TRBV6-2 and TRBV6-3, could not be distinguished by the 87-base-pair reads and were therefore excluded. Because counts were too low, roughly 16 rarely observed V segments, including chromosome 9 orphons, were excluded from the earlier analysis of several hundred of the donors. In a later analysis, most CMV-associated TCR beta chains were found to appear HLA-restricted, with HLA associations seemingly driven largely by CMV exposure. The study gave a list of about 170 TCR beta chains associated with cytomegalovirus. Assigning TCR associations to individual alleles was difficult when HLA alleles, especially DR and DQ, strongly co-occurred. Presence/absence analyses assumed roughly uniform sequencing depth across donors, an assumption that may not hold.

Preparation of the library involved the immunoSEQ multiplex PCR assay. For the multiplex PCR, a mixture combining 60 forward primers for TCR Vbeta segments and 13 reverse primers for TCR Jbeta segments was used. Amplification of the CDR3 region of rearranged TCR beta genes was performed with a multiplex PCR assay on genomic DNA. Amplified TCR beta libraries were sequenced as 87-base-pair reads on the Illumina HiSeq System. The original methods were these. A later analysis tallied roughly 76 million unique TCR beta chains across the 666 repertoires, and about 10 million of those chains were shared by two or more donors. Raw reads were error-corrected and collapsed into unique sequences with a nearest-neighbor algorithm that merged closely related sequences to remove PCR and sequencing errors. Alignment of CDR3 sequences to IMGT reference sequences was used to assign V, D and J gene segments. For a sequence to be retained, a match of at least six nucleotides was required to both a V gene segment and a J gene segment. A rearrangement was called productive if the CDR3 had no stop codons and remained in frame with V and J, and every other rearrangement was called non-productive. CDR3 was defined by IMGT convention, running from the second conserved V-encoded cysteine to the conserved J-encoded phenylalanine. In an earlier analysis of around 570 of the donors, sequences lacking an unambiguous match to a single V gene segment were excluded. An earlier analysis of a few hundred of the donors called V segments functional above 56.7% productive rearrangements and segregating when the between-donor standard deviation exceeded 5%. A statistical classification framework was built for diagnosing cytomegalovirus status from the catalog of TCR beta chain sequences. A later analysis assigned V and J genes by comparing TCR nucleotide sequences with IMGT/GENE-DB human TR gene sequences. Using the TCRdist pipeline, a later analysis assigned CDR3 sequences along with most-parsimonious VDJ recombination scenarios. In a later analysis, each TCR beta chain was defined by its CDR3 amino acid sequence together with its V-gene family, and reads lacking a unique V-gene family were excluded. In a later analysis, approximately 590 highly shared, low-generation-probability nucleotide sequences were removed to address suspected cross-contamination and a sequencing artifact. For each public chain, a later analysis derived a clonal expansion index from normalized ranks of inferred template counts within each repertoire. Generation probabilities in a later analysis came from a VDJ recombination model fitted to out-of-frame rearrangements, and those results were checked against IGoR. In a later analysis, TCR-TCR, TCR-HLA and TCR-CMV co-occurrence was scored with hypergeometric tests, and a repertoire-size bias correction was applied to TCR pairs. False discovery rates were estimated in a later analysis by permuting HLA or CMV assignments 20 times. In a later analysis, co-occurring TCRs were grouped with DBSCAN, and TCRdist sequence similarity was added when clustering was performed within HLA-allele-positive subsets. Co-occurrence clustering excluded repertoires with fewer than 30,000 or more than 120,000 public chains, plus five with anomalous nucleotide sharing. The clones in this table, taken by TCRdb from immuneACCESS, are in-frame only. Not every clone is retained; where verified, under half of the shortfall comes from an unresolved V gene, and the cause of the rest is unknown. The DNA was the basis for D and trimming; V, J and clone size are from that table. A total of some 150,000 clones appear in this sample, roughly three quarters of them only once. Jointly, the top ten make up roughly 3.6% of the sample.

V trim: 0 bases; J trim: 4 bases; unmatched bases: 8. Reading the germline V gene gives CDR1 SGHRS and CDR2 YFSETQ. CDR3 length: 17 amino acids, cysteine to phenylalanine. Only the CDR3 portion is preserved as DNA: 51 bases, with reading frame beginning at the first base. The cohort consisted of 600 or so healthy bone marrow donors. At the time of sampling, all cohort members were nominally healthy, though unrecorded immune exposures were likely present. CMV serostatus was recorded as positive for about 300 and negative for about half of the 666 cohort members, whereas no CMV serostatus was recorded for the donor in question. Every donor gave a peripheral blood sample, and the peripheral blood mononuclear cells from that sample were used for TCR beta sequencing. The Qiagen DNeasy Blood Extraction Kit was used to extract genomic DNA from the blood cell samples.

The sample was PBMCs. In this chain, TRBV5-1 is recombined with TRBJ2-3, and TRBD2 aligns with 10 junction nucleotides. The receptor's source is a human donor in good health. Read as DNA, the sequence is TGCGCCAGCAGCTTGGTTAGTAGCGGGGGGCCGTCAGATACGCAGTATTTT. Its protein product is CASSLVSSGGPSDTQYF.